The 6 T cell receptor beta chains given below trace back to one sample, sequenced in a study of CD8+ T cells in alopecia areata (dated by TCRdb to the late 2010s). The method was the immunoSEQ multiplex PCR assay. RNA was extracted from all samples and reverse transcribed into cDNA, which served as template for TCR sequencing. TCRdb retrieved this table from immuneACCESS and kept in-frame rearrangements only. Not all clones are present; in checked studies, unresolved V genes account for under half, and no reason is known for the remainder. Across this sample, about 270,000 clones were tabulated and none appeared just once. The ten largest clones represent 0.9% to 1.5% of the sample. Pooled mouse cutaneous lymph node cells were stained for CD4, CD8alpha, NKG2D, NKG2ACE and other markers and were then sorted on a BD Influx. Material for sequencing was CD4+ T cells sorted from a lymph node. The receptor source for this set is a C3H/HeJ mouse with alopecia areata. In terms of MHC, this strain is H2-k.

This clone was observed a few times. All gene names here are mouse names. The read finishes 4 residues shy of the CDR3 end, and the germline J gene is used to complete it. The chain is built from TRBV2 and TRBJ2-1; D perhaps matches TRBD1 (6 bases). The CDR3 has 13 amino acids. The germline V gene encodes CDR1 LGHNA and CDR2 YSYQKL. The CDR3 spells CASSQAGTTEQFF. CDR3 DNA (partial): TGTGCCAGCAGCCAAGCCGGGACAACT.

A few counts support this clone. Genes here carry mouse names. The read terminates 4 residues before the CDR3 end, so the remaining end is supplied by the germline J gene. The rearrangement joins TRBV1 to TRBJ2-1; 9 positions match TRBD1. Germline V lookup: CDR1 NSQYPW, CDR2 LRSPGD (reference sequence). There are 15 residues in the CDR3. The V gene end was trimmed by 4 bases and the J gene end by 5 bases; junction bases not matched to a gene: 6. The sequenced CDR3 bases are TGCACCTGCAGTGACGGACAGGGGCTGGATGCT. The encoded protein is CTCSDGQGLDA. In full, the CDR3 is CTCSDGQGLDAEQFF.

The table lists this clone with a few counts. Any gene name here is a mouse gene name. Read coverage stops 4 residues before the CDR3 terminus; the germline J gene supplies the remainder. The rearrangement joins TRBV13-3 to TRBJ2-3; 7 positions match TRBD1. This CDR3 has 15 amino acids. The germline V gene encodes CDR1 NNHDY and CDR2 SYVADS. The junction had 10 bases not matched to a gene; V was cut back by 6 bases and J by 3 bases. CDR3 amino acids: CASTPGTEWAETLYF. The CDR3 bases that were read are TGTGCCAGCACCCCCGGGACAGAGTGGGCAGAA.

As for this clone: Each gene name is a mouse one. Read data end 4 residues before the CDR3 end; the end is taken from the germline J gene. This rearrangement joins TRBV17 to TRBJ2-5; D is undetermined. The ends were cut back, 0 bases at V and 0 bases at J, with 10 bases in the middle. Germline CDR1 and CDR2: MNHDT and YYDKIL. This CDR3 comprises 16 residues. The part of the CDR3 DNA that was read is TGTGCTAGCAGTAGAGATTCTCTGGTTAACCAAGAC. Translation gives CASSRDSLVNQD. The CDR3 in its entirety is CASSRDSLVNQDTQYF.

The table lists this clone with a few counts. Genes here carry mouse names. Coverage ceases 4 residues before the CDR3 finishes, and the germline J gene fills in the end. The chain combines TRBV31 with TRBJ2-5; 7 bases agree with TRBD2. Germline CDR1 and CDR2: GKSSPN and SITVG. V lost 0 bases and J lost 3; bases outside the gene matches: 6. The CDR3 is 15 amino acids. Incomplete CDR3 DNA: TGTGCCTGGAGTCTGGGGGGGTCAGGGCAAGAC. Protein: CAWSLGGSGQD. The full CDR3 is CAWSLGGSGQDTQYF.

About this clone itself: Any gene name here is a mouse gene name. The read terminates 4 residues before the CDR3 end, so the remaining end is supplied by the germline J gene. At the DNA level, this CDR3 is encoded by other sequences in the same sample as well. The genes are TRBV19 and TRBJ2-3, with 7 bases identical to TRBD1. V gave up 5 bases and J gave up 0 bases; unmatched junction bases: 6. CDR3 length: 15 amino acids. Germline V gene data show CDR1 as FNHDT and CDR2 as SITEND (reference sequence). The part of the CDR3 DNA that was read is TGTGCCAGCAGACGACAGGGAGCTAGTGCAGAA. Translating gives CASRRQGASAE. The whole CDR3 is CASRRQGASAETLYF. The complete variable domain, with remaining parts taken from reference TRBV19 and TRBJ2-3, reads GGIITQTPKFLIGQEGQKLTLKCQQNFNHDTMYWYRQDSGKGLRLIYYSITENDLQKGDLSEGYDASREKKSSFSLTVTSAQKNEMAVFLCASRRQGASAETLYFGSGTRLTVL.